This T cell receptor beta chain was retrieved from a study of shared clonotypes between healthy human individuals. The germline CDR1 and CDR2 sequences are SGHAT and FQNNGV. CDR3 length: 13 amino acids. V was trimmed by 1 base and J by 4 bases, leaving 7 bases between them. Deep level was the assay's run setting. Sequencing was performed with immunoSEQ multiplex PCR; in TCRdb, only in-frame clones are kept and a portion is missing. The repertoire holds 2,100,000 or so clones, nearly 97% seen once, with around 0.13% in the top ten. Splitting the CD4+ cells yielded a CD45RA+ naive subset and a CD45RA-negative memory subset.

Specimen: naive CD4+ T cells sorted from blood. Stated subset: CD45RA+ positively selected. The rearrangement uses TRBV11-2 and TRBJ1-1; D uncertain. This receptor was obtained from a man between 18 and 29 years old in good health. CDR3 residues: CASSLVEGTEAFF. The CDR3 bases are TGTGCCAGCAGCTTAGTAGAGGGCACTGAAGCTTTCTTT.